This TCR beta chain was recorded in a study of blood T cells in healthy people across ages. A note on this clonotype: A much larger clone lies one base from this, so it may be a read error.

Looked up from germline, CDR1 is DFQATT and CDR2 is SNEGSKA (reference sequence). The CDR3 spans 16 residues. V lost 1 base and J 5 bases, leaving 19 bases between the germline ends. Using a J-beta primer mix together with a sample-barcoded 5' primer, a second PCR was run for 7 to 11 cycles. Samples each returned at least 3 million CDR3-containing paired-end reads. TCRdb reanalysed the 5' RACE reads using MiXCR and keeps one entry per CDR3 protein. The sample contains fewer than 1.5 million distinct CDR3 sequences, 42% of which appear only once. The sample consisted of blood. The rearrangement links TRBV20-1 to TRBJ2-3; D may be TRBD2 (6 bases). The receptor's source is a young woman in good health. The CDR3 DNA reads TGCAGTGCTAGAGTTGTCCTAGCGCAAACCATAGATACGCAGTATTTT. This translates into CSARVVLAQTIDTQYF.